This T cell receptor (beta chain) was documented in a study of sequential checkpoint blockade in melanoma. Across the whole study: First-line arms were nivolumab then ipilimumab, or the reverse, randomized 1:1. Each arm's sequence ended with maintenance nivolumab.

This clone was seen a handful of times. TCRdb keeps only in-frame clones here, not all; method: immunoSEQ multiplex PCR. The profile shows about 29,000 clones, roughly four fifths of them singletons. V was trimmed by 4 bases and J by 7 bases, leaving 10 bases between them. CDR3 length equals 13 residues. Germline CDR1 and CDR2: MNHEY and SMNVEV (reference sequence). The treatment: randomized to nivolumab then ipilimumab (arm A) or the reverse (arm B). DNA-damaging chemotherapy had not been given to any patient beforehand. Sorted cells were live CD3+CD8+, lacking CD19 and CD56, from PBMCs. The sequence was obtained from a human donor with melanoma. The sample consisted of CD8+ T cells sorted from blood (inferred from file names), taken from a patient given nivolumab and ipilimumab in sequence. The rearrangement links TRBV27 to TRBJ2-2; D uncertain. CDR3 nucleotides: TGTGCCAGCAGTTCGTACAGTCTCGGGGAGCTGTTTTTT. This translates into CASSSYSLGELFF.